This T cell receptor beta chain was sequenced for a study of blood T cell repertoires in COVID-19. About the research overall: COVID-19 samples, acute and convalescent, were from the United States, Italy and Spain. T cells, B-cell-depleted T cells, or PBMCs supplied cDNA or gDNA.

CDR3 length: 14 amino acids. V shed 5 bases and J 0 bases; nucleotides not matched to a gene: 4. CDR1 is SGHDT, CDR2 YYEEEE, per germline. In the original analysis: Counts of nucleated cells, estimated from reference gene primer amplification, were obtained. Repertoires were generated with immunoSEQ multiplex PCR, while TCRdb's copy carries only in-frame clones and drops some. D and trimming were read from the DNA, whereas the V and J calls and clone size are those reported in that table. Of 150,000 to 200,000 clones in the sample, approximately 79% were seen once. The sequence came from a man in his forties or fifties who had recovered from COVID-19. Sequencing used peripheral blood. J is TRBJ2-7 and V is TRBV5-6, with 8 bases aligning to TRBD2. CDR3 loop: CASSSGNPSYEQYF. The CDR3, as DNA: TGTGCCAGCAGTAGCGGGAACCCCTCCTACGAGCAGTACTTC. Combining the CDR3 with reference TRBV5-6 and TRBJ2-7 gives the whole variable domain DAGVTQSPTHLIKTRGQQVTLRCSPKSGHDTVSWYQQALGQGPQFIFQYYEEEERQRGNFPDRFSGHQFPNYSSELNVNALLLGDSALYLCASSSGNPSYEQYFGPGTRLTVT.